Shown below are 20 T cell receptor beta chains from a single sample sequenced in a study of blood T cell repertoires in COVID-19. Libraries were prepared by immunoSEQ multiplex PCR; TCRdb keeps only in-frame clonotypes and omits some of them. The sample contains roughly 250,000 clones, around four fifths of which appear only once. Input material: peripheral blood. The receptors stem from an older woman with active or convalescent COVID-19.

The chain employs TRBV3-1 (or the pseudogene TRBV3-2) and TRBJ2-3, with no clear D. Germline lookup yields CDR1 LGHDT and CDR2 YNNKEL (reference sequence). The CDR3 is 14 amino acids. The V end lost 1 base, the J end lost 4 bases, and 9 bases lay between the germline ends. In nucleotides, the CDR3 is TGTGCCAGCAGCCAAGTCGCCTGGCCAGATACGCAGTATTTT. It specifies CASSQVAWPDTQYF.

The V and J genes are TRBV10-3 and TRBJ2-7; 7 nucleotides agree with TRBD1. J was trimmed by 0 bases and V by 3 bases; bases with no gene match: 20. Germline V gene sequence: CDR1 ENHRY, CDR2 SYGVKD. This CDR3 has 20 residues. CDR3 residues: CAISDPGQAPSRLSSYEQYF. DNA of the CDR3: TGTGCCATCAGTGACCCCGGACAGGCCCCATCTCGACTCAGCTCCTACGAGCAGTACTTC.

The CDR3 loop is CASTRGQGSPSFYEQYV. In nucleotides, the CDR3 is TGTGCCAGCACCCGGGGACAGGGGTCTCCTTCATTCTACGAGCAGTACGTC. V usage is TRBV9 and J usage is TRBJ2-7; 10 nucleotides line up with TRBD1. Germline trimming cut 6 bases from V and 3 bases from J; bases unmatched to any gene: 15. Germline values: CDR1 SGDLS, CDR2 YYNGEE. The CDR3 has 17 residues.

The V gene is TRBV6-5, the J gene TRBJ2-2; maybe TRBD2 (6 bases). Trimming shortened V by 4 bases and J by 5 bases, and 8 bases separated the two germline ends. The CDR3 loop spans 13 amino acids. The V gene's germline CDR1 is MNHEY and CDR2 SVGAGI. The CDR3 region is CASSLRGTGELFF. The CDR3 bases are TGTGCCAGCAGTTTGCGGGGTACCGGGGAGCTGTTTTTT.

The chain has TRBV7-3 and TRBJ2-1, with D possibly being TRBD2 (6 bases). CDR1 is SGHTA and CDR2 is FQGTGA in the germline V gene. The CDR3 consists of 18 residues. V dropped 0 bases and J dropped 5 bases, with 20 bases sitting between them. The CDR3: CASSLTTYLERRDNEQFF. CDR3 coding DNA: TGTGCCAGCAGCTTAACCACCTACCTAGAGAGGAGGGACAATGAGCAGTTCTTC.

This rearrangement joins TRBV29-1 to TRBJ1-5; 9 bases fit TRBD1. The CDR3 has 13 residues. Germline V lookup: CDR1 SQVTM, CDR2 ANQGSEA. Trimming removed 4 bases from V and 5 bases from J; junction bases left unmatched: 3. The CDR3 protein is CSVGTGADQPQHF. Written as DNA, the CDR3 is TGCAGCGTTGGGACAGGGGCGGATCAGCCCCAGCATTTT. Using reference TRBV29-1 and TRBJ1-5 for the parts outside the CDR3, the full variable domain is SAVISQKPSRDICQRGTSLTIQCQVDSQVTMMFWYRQQPGQSLTLIATANQGSEATYESGFVIDKFPISRPNLTFSTLTVSNMSPEDSSIYLCSVGTGADQPQHFGDGTRLSIL.

CDR3 sequence (DNA): TGTGCCAGCAGTGACAGACTCAATCAGCCCCAGCATTTT. Its translation: CASSDRLNQPQHF. This chain connects TRBV2 to TRBJ1-5; no reliable D call. Trimming removed 3 bases from V and 3 bases from J, with 6 bases in between. The length of the CDR3 is 13 residues. Germline CDR1 and CDR2: SNHLY and FYNNEI.

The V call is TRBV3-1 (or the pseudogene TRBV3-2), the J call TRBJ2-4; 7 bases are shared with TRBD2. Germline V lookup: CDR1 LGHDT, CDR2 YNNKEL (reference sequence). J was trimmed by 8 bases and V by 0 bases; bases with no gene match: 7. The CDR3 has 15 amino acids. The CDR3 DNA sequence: TGTGCCAGCAGCCAAGAGGGTCGGGGGGTGGACATTCAGTACTTC. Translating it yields CASSQEGRGVDIQYF.

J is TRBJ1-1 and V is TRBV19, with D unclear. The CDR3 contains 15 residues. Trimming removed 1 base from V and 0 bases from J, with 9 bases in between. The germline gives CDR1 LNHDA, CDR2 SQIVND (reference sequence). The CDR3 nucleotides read TGTGCCAGTAGTATAGCCCCGGGTATGAACACTGAAGCTTTCTTT. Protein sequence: CASSIAPGMNTEAFF.

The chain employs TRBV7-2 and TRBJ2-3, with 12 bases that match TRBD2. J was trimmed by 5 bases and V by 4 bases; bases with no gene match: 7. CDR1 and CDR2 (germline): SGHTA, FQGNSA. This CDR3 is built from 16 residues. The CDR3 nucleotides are TGTGCCAGCAGCTATGGGACTAGCGGGCTCTTAGATACGCAGTATTTT. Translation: CASSYGTSGLLDTQYF.

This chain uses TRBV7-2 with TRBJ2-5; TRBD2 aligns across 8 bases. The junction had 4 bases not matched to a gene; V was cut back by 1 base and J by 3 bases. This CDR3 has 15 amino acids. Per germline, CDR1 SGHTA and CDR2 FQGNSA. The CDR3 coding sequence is TGTGCCAGCAGCTTAGGGACTAGCAGGGAAGAGACCCAGTACTTC. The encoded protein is CASSLGTSREETQYF.

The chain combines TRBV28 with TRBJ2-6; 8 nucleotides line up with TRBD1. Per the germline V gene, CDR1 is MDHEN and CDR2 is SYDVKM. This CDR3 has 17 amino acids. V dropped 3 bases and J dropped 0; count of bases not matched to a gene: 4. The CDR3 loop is CASSFAGGRSGANVLTF. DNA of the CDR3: TGTGCCAGCAGTTTCGCAGGGGGCCGCTCTGGGGCCAACGTCCTGACTTTC.

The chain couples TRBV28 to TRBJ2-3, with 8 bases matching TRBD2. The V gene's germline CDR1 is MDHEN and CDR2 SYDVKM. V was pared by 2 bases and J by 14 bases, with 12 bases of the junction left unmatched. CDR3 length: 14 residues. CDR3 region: CASSLPAVGGGRYF. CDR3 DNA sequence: TGTGCCAGCAGTTTACCAGCTGTCGGGGGGGGCCGGTATTTT.

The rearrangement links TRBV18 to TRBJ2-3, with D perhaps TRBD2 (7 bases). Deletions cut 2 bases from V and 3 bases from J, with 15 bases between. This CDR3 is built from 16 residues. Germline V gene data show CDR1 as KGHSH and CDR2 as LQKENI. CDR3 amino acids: CASSPVGGGPTDTQYF. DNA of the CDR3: TGTGCCAGCTCACCAGTTGGGGGGGGGCCGACAGATACGCAGTATTTT. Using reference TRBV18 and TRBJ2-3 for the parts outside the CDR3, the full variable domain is NAGVMQNPRHLVRRRGQEARLRCSPMKGHSHVYWYRQLPEEGLKFMVYLQKENIIDESGMPKERFSAEFPKEGPSILRIQQVVRGDSAAYFCASSPVGGGPTDTQYFGPGTRLTVL.

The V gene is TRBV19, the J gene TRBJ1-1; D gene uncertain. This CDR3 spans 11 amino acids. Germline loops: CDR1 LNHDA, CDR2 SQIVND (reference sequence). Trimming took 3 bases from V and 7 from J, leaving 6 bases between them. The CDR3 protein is CASSMYNEAFF. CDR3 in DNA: TGTGCCAGTAGTATGTATAATGAAGCTTTCTTT.

The CDR3 DNA follows: TGTGCCAGCACCAGGACAGGGAGCGACACTGAAGCTTTCTTT. It specifies CASTRTGSDTEAFF. The chain combines TRBV3-1 (or the pseudogene TRBV3-2) with TRBJ1-1, with TRBD1 identical over 8 bases. J was trimmed by 3 bases and V by 7 bases; bases with no gene match: 7. Germline values: CDR1 LGHDT, CDR2 YNNKEL (reference sequence). The CDR3 covers 14 residues.

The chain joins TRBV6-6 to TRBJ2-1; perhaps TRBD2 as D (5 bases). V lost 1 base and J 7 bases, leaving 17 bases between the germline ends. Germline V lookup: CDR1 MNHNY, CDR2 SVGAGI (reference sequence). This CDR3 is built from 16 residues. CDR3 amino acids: CASSYLARAGENEQFF. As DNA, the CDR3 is TGTGCCAGCAGTTACTTAGCTCGCGCGGGTGAGAATGAGCAGTTCTTC.

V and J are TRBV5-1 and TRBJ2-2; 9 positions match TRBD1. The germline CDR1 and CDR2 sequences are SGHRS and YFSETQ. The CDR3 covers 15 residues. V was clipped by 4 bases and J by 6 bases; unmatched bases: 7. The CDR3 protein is CASSTPRQGAGELFF. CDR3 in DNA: TGCGCCAGCAGCACCCCGCGACAGGGGGCCGGGGAGCTGTTTTTT.

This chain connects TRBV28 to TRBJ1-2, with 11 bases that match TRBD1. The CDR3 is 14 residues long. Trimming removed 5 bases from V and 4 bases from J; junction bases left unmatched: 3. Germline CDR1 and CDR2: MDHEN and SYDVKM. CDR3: CASSGGTGGYGYTF. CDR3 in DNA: TGTGCCAGCAGTGGGGGGACAGGGGGCTATGGCTACACCTTC.

The CDR3 sequence is CAAKQDMNTEAFF. Written as DNA, the CDR3 is TGTGCCGCCAAACAGGACATGAACACTGAAGCTTTCTTT. The chain employs TRBV10-3 and TRBJ1-1, with D perhaps matching TRBD1 (5 bases). The V gene lost 11 bases and the J gene lost 0 bases, with 13 bases spanning the gap. Germline lookup yields CDR1 ENHRY and CDR2 SYGVKD. The CDR3 has 13 residues.